The sequence of this T cell receptor (beta chain) was determined in a study of PD-L1 blockade in urothelial cancer. Study-wide context: About 90% of the roughly 29 patients were males with bladder-origin urothelial cancer.

Germline CDR1 is SGHRS and CDR2 is YFSETQ. The V gene end was trimmed by 4 bases and the J gene end by 8 bases; junction bases not matched to a gene: 12. The CDR3 runs to 18 residues. Clones were read by immunoSEQ multiplex PCR, and TCRdb kept only the in-frame ones, dropping some. The data hold 100,000 or so clones, with roughly nine tenths observed a single time. This chain uses TRBV5-1 with TRBJ2-1; 16 bases agree with TRBD2. The input for sequencing was PBMCs, taken around atezolizumab (anti-PD-L1) treatment. This TCR derives from a woman older than 75 with urothelial cancer. The CDR3 region has the DNA TGCGCCAGCAGCCCGATTTTTACCGGGACTAGCGGGAGGGATGAGCAGTTCTTC. As protein: CASSPIFTGTSGRDEQFF.